A single sample gave rise to the 22 T cell receptor beta chains below, sequenced in a study of OX40 agonist ivuxolimab in advanced cancers. TCRdb's table, derived via immunoSEQ multiplex PCR, lists solely in-frame clones and lacks some. The profile shows approximately 69,000 clones, 90% of them singletons. The sample here was CD4+ or CD8+ T cells sorted from blood, taken in a trial of the OX40 agonist ivuxolimab. The receptors here all came from an adult with an advanced solid tumor such as melanoma, head and neck, liver or kidney cancer.

A few counts support this clone. This sequence joins TRBV10-3 and TRBJ2-1; no definite D call. Trimming cost V 0 bases and J 5 bases, with 14 bases left between them. In germline, CDR1 is ENHRY, CDR2 SYGVKD. The CDR3 covers 16 residues. The CDR3 DNA follows: TGTGCCATCAGTGAGTCTCCAAGACTTAGCAACAATGAGCAGTTCTTC. Its translation: CAISESPRLSNNEQFF.

This sequence joins TRBV9 and TRBJ1-5; 7 bases are a match to TRBD1. Trimming at V came to 0 bases and at J to 7 bases, leaving 1 base not matched to a gene. This CDR3 contains 13 residues. The germline gives CDR1 SGDLS, CDR2 YYNGEE. The CDR3 sequence is CASSVGTGQPQHF. CDR3 in DNA: TGTGCCAGCAGCGTAGGGACAGGACAGCCCCAGCATTTT.

In DNA, the CDR3 is TGTGCCAGCAGCTCCCGGTCGGTGGGCACCGGGGAGCTGTTTTTT. Its translation: CASSSRSVGTGELFF. The chain is built from TRBV7-3 and TRBJ2-2; no clear D gene. Between the trimmed V and J ends, which lost 4 bases and 4 bases, there was a span of 13 bases. The length of the CDR3 is 15 residues. Germline V gives CDR1 SGHTA, CDR2 FQGTGA.

This rearrangement joins TRBV7-3 to TRBJ1-5; D gene unclear. Germline lookup yields CDR1 SGHTA and CDR2 FQGTGA. The V and J ends lost 2 bases and 2 bases respectively, with 7 bases between them. The length of the CDR3 is 14 residues. The CDR3 DNA reads TGTGCCAGCAGCTTACAAGGCGGCAATCAGCCCCAGCATTTT. Its protein product is CASSLQGGNQPQHF.

The rearrangement uses TRBV7-8 and TRBJ2-2; D is uncertain. The CDR3 loop spans 14 amino acids. V lost 0 bases and J 0 bases, leaving 2 bases between the germline ends. Germline CDR1 reads SGHVS; CDR2 reads FQNEAQ. CDR3 in amino acids: CASSLASNTGELFF. The CDR3 nucleotides are TGTGCCAGCAGCTTAGCCTCGAACACCGGGGAGCTGTTTTTT. The variable domain in full, completed from reference TRBV7-8 and TRBJ2-2, reads GAGVSQSPRYKVAKRGQDVALRCDPISGHVSLFWYQQALGQGPEFLTYFQNEAQLDKSGLPSDRFFAERPEGSVSTLKIQRTQQEDSAVYLCASSLASNTGELFFGEGSRLTVL.

V usage is TRBV18 and J usage is TRBJ2-4, with D perhaps matching TRBD1 or TRBD2 (5 bases each). The CDR3 extends over 17 amino acids. Trimming pared 2 bases from V and 2 bases from J, leaving 16 bases between. The germline gives CDR1 KGHSH, CDR2 LQKENI. The CDR3: CASSPDGTGWSKNIQYF. The CDR3 DNA reads as TGTGCCAGCTCACCAGATGGGACGGGTTGGTCCAAAAACATTCAGTACTTC.

This chain links TRBV4-1 with TRBJ2-5, with D possibly matching TRBD1 (5 bases). CDR1 MGHRA and CDR2 YSYEKL come from the germline V gene. The germline V and J ends were trimmed by 1 base and 3 bases, with 12 bases remaining between them. This CDR3 has 15 amino acids. This CDR3 reads CASSQVPGKKETQYF. In nucleotides, the CDR3 is TGCGCCAGCAGCCAAGTCCCAGGGAAGAAAGAGACCCAGTACTTC.

J is TRBJ2-5 and V is TRBV5-6; no reliable D call. The J call may be incorrect, as the DNA end agrees better with TRBJ2-7. This CDR3 has 12 residues. CDR1 SGHDT and CDR2 YYEEEE come from the germline V gene. The CDR3 loop reads CASSFEIAEQYF. Written as DNA, the CDR3 is TGTGCCAGCAGCTTCGAGATCGCCGAGCAGTACTTC.

The count of this clone is one. The rearrangement joins TRBV6-6 to TRBJ1-1; no firm D call. The length of the CDR3 is 14 residues. Germline values: CDR1 MNHNY, CDR2 SVGAGI (reference sequence). Trimming pared 10 bases from V and 0 bases from J, leaving 15 bases between. In DNA, the CDR3 is TGTGCCATCATGGGGTCTTCTTTGAACACTGAAGCTTTCTTT. Its protein product is CAIMGSSLNTEAFF.

The chain is built from TRBV7-2 and TRBJ2-5, with D possibly being TRBD1 or TRBD2 (6 bases each). V shed 1 base and J shed 4 bases, with 13 bases lying between them. This CDR3 has 15 residues. Looked up from germline, CDR1 is SGHTA and CDR2 is FQGNSA. CDR3 DNA: TGTGCCAGCAGCTTAGGGTTAGGGGGAGGAGAGACCCAGTACTTC. It yields the protein CASSLGLGGGETQYF.

The rearrangement links TRBV7-2 to TRBJ2-2; D perhaps matches TRBD1 (5 bases). V was trimmed by 1 base and J by 0 bases, leaving 9 bases between them. The length of the CDR3 is 16 residues. Germline lookup yields CDR1 SGHTA and CDR2 FQGNSA. The CDR3 region has the DNA TGTGCCAGCAGCTTAGGGTCAGGGACGAACACCGGGGAGCTGTTTTTT. It specifies CASSLGSGTNTGELFF.

The gene calls are TRBV19 and TRBJ2-1; D ambiguous. This CDR3 is built from 14 residues. The V and J ends lost 5 bases and 8 bases respectively, with 16 bases between them. Germline V gene sequence: CDR1 LNHDA, CDR2 SQIVND (reference sequence). The CDR3 loop is CASSSRGPGDEQFF. The CDR3 nucleotides are TGTGCCAGTAGTTCTCGCGGACCCGGCGATGAGCAGTTCTTC.

This chain uses TRBV28 with TRBJ2-5; D is unclear. The CDR3 has 14 amino acids. V dropped 3 bases and J dropped 2 bases, with 10 bases sitting between them. CDR1 and CDR2 from the germline V gene are MDHEN and SYDVKM. CDR3: CASSFPGQQETQYF. The CDR3 nucleotides are TGTGCCAGCAGTTTCCCTGGTCAGCAAGAGACCCAGTACTTC.

The chain carries TRBV7-3 and TRBJ2-1; 9 bases align to TRBD2. V lost 4 bases and J lost 3; bases outside the gene matches: 7. Germline loops: CDR1 SGHTA, CDR2 FQGTGA. This CDR3 is 16 amino acids long. The CDR3 loop is CASSSLAGLRYNEQFF. The DNA for the CDR3 is TGTGCCAGCAGCTCCCTAGCGGGATTACGCTACAATGAGCAGTTCTTC. Complete variable domain (other parts from reference TRBV7-3 and TRBJ2-1): GAGVSQTPSNKVTEKGKYVELRCDPISGHTALYWYRQSLGQGPEFLIYFQGTGAADDSGLPNDRFFAVRPEGSVSTLKIQRTERGDSAVYLCASSSLAGLRYNEQFFGPGTRLTVL.

The chain joins TRBV27 to TRBJ2-7, with 7 bases matching TRBD2. CDR1 and CDR2 (germline): MNHEY, SMNVEV (reference sequence). After removal of 5 bases from V and 4 bases from J, the junction contained 8 bases not matched to a gene. The CDR3 is 14 amino acids. The CDR3 DNA is TGTGCCAGCAGTCCGAGGGGCGGGAGATACGAGCAGTACTTC. Its protein is CASSPRGGRYEQYF.

The gene calls are TRBV7-2 and TRBJ2-7; 9 bases are shared with TRBD2. V lost 6 bases, J lost 2 bases, and 8 bases stayed unmatched. The CDR3 totals 15 residues. Germline V CDR1 and CDR2: SGHTA, FQGNSA. This chain's CDR3 is CASRLTSGRTYEQYF. The DNA of the CDR3 is TGTGCCAGCAGACTTACTAGCGGGCGCACCTACGAGCAGTACTTC.

This clone has just one count. The rearrangement joins TRBV7-9 to TRBJ2-2, with a weak D call TRBD2 (6 bases). Trimming left V 5 bases short and J 6 bases short, with 16 bases between. Germline loops: CDR1 SEHNR, CDR2 FQNEAQ (reference sequence). This CDR3 spans 15 amino acids. The CDR3 region is CASSRTSFIAGELFF. CDR3 sequence (DNA): TGTGCCAGCAGCCGAACTAGCTTTATCGCCGGGGAGCTGTTTTTT.

The chain carries TRBV6-4 and TRBJ1-4; 8 bases align to TRBD1. The V gene's germline CDR1 is MRHNA and CDR2 SNTAGT. The CDR3 loop spans 14 amino acids. Trimming at V came to 4 bases and at J to 9 bases, leaving 7 bases not matched to a gene. The DNA for the CDR3 is TGTGCCAGCAGTGTGACAGGGGACTCCAAAAAACTGTTTTTT. Encoded protein: CASSVTGDSKKLFF.

The chain carries TRBV19 and TRBJ1-2; D is uncertain. The V gene's germline CDR1 is LNHDA and CDR2 SQIVND (reference sequence). The CDR3 length is 12 residues. The ends were cut back, 10 bases at V and 7 bases at J, with 16 bases in the middle. CDR3 DNA sequence: TGTGCCACCCGGGCCTCTTTGACTGGCTACACCTTC. This sequence encodes CATRASLTGYTF.

V and J are TRBV5-1 and TRBJ2-3, with D hard to call. Looked up from germline, CDR1 is SGHRS and CDR2 is YFSETQ. The CDR3 has 13 residues. V dropped 1 base and J dropped 7 bases, with 10 bases sitting between them. For the CDR3, the DNA is TGCGCCAGCAGCTTGTCGGCTTCACATACGCAGTATTTT. It encodes CASSLSASHTQYF.

The chain carries TRBV6-6 and TRBJ2-7, with 8 bases fitting TRBD2. CDR1 MNHNY and CDR2 SVGAGI come from the germline V gene (reference sequence). CDR3 size: 12 residues. The trim removed 4 bases at V and 6 bases at J, leaving 2 bases unmatched. CDR3: CASSLAGSEQYF. CDR3 nucleotide sequence: TGTGCCAGCAGTTTAGCGGGGAGCGAGCAGTACTTC.

V and J are TRBV19 and TRBJ2-5; D is perhaps TRBD1 (5 bases). V was pared by 3 bases and J by 6 bases, with 17 bases between. Germline CDR1 and CDR2: LNHDA and SQIVND (reference sequence). This CDR3 is built from 15 residues. In nucleotides, the CDR3 is TGTGCCAGTAGTATCCTTCTGGCAGGGTTAAAGACCCAGTACTTC. Translated: CASSILLAGLKTQYF.